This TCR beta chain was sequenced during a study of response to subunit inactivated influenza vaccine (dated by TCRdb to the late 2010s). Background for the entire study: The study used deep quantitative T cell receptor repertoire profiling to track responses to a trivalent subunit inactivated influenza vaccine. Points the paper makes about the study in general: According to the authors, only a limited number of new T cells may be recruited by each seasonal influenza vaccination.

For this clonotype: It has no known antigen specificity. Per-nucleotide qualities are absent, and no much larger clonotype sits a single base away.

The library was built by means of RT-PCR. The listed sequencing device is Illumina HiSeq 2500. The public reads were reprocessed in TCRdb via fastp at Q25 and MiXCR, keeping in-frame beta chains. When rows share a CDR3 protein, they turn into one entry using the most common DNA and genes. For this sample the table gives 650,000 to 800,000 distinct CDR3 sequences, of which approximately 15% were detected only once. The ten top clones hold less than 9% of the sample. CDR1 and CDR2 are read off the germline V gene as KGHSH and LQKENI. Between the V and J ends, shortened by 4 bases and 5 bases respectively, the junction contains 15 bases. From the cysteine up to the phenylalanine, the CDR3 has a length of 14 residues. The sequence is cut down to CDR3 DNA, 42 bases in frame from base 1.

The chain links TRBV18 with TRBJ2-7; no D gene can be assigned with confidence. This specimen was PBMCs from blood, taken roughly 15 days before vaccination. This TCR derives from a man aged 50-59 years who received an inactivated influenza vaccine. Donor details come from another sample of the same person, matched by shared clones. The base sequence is TGTGCCAGCTCACAGAGAGGTTTTGGGAACGAGCAGTACTTC. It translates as CASSQRGFGNEQYF.